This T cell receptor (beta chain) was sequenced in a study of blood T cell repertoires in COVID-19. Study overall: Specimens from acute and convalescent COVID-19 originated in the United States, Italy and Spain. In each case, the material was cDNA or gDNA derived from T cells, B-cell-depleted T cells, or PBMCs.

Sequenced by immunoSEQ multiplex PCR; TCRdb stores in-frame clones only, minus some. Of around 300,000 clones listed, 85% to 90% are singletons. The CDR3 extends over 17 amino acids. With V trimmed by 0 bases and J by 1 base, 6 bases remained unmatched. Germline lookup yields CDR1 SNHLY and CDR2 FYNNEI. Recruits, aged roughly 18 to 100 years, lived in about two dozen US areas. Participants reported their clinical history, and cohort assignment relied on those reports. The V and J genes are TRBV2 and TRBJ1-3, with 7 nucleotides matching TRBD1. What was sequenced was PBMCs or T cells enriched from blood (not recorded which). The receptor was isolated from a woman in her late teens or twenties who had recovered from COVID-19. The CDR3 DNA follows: TGTGCCAGCAGTGAAGCGGGGACAGTACAATCTGGAAACACCATATATTTT. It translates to CASSEAGTVQSGNTIYF.